This T cell receptor (beta chain) was obtained from a study of neoadjuvant anti-PD-1 for oral cavity cancer. Study-level results: PBMC Gini-index clonality exceeded responders' in non-responders post-nivolumab.

V lost 7 bases and J 4 bases, leaving 11 bases between the germline ends. Per germline, CDR1 MNHNS and CDR2 SASEGT. The length of the CDR3 is 13 residues. Assay: immunoSEQ multiplex PCR; the TCRdb copy retains only in-frame clones and omits some. The data show about 14,000 clones, with 65% to 80% seen just once and approximately 3.2% held by the top ten. A note on this clone: Its antigen is not identified.

Time point meaning: after neoadjuvant nivolumab, at surgical resection. The patients had HPV-negative, locally advanced oral cavity squamous cell carcinoma. Sequenced here: PBMCs, sampled after nivolumab (anti-PD-1) treatment. The chain uses TRBV6-1 and TRBJ1-5; D gene ambiguous. The source of this sequence is a person aged 40-85 years with oral cavity squamous cell carcinoma. The DNA of the CDR3 is TGTGCCAGCACTTTAGTGGTAAATCAGCCCCAGCATTTT. Translation: CASTLVVNQPQHF.